A selection of T cell receptor beta chains follows, all from one sample in a study of OX40 agonist ivuxolimab in advanced cancers. TCRdb's table, derived via immunoSEQ multiplex PCR, lists solely in-frame clones and lacks some. The sample includes fewer than 100,000 clones, around nine tenths of them seen just once. Here the sequenced sample was CD4+ or CD8+ T cells sorted from blood, taken in a trial of the OX40 agonist ivuxolimab. These receptor sequences come from an adult with an advanced solid tumor such as melanoma, head and neck, liver or kidney cancer. Both conserved end residues are part of each CDR3. D genes are given only for firm matches. Size tells how often a clone was seen (once, few, many) or the class of an expanded clone, and some rows leave it out.

J | V | D | length | size | CDR3 | DNA
TRBJ2-1 | TRBV18 | TRBD2 | 14 | - | CASSGLAAFDEQFF | TGTGCCAGCTCGGGACTAGCCGCTTTTGATGAGCAGTTCTTC
TRBJ2-7 | TRBV5-1 | TRBD1 | 14 | - | CASSLRTGGYEQYF | TGCGCCAGCAGCTTGAGGACAGGCGGGTACGAGCAGTACTTC
TRBJ2-7 | TRBV19 | - | 15 | - | CASSIFSGVLNEQYF | TGTGCCAGTAGTATCTTCTCAGGAGTCCTAAACGAGCAGTACTTC
TRBJ2-4 | TRBV7-9 | - | 18 | - | CAVEVFPLAAAYKNIQYF | TGTGCCGTCGAAGTATTTCCTTTGGCAGCGGCCTACAAAAACATTCAGTACTTC
TRBJ2-7 | TRBV6-6 | TRBD2 | 15 | - | CASSARTSGTYEQYF | TGTGCCAGCAGCGCCCGGACTAGCGGGACCTACGAGCAGTACTTC
TRBJ2-5 | TRBV5-6 | TRBD1 | 14 | - | CASSSGQLQETQYF | TGTGCCAGCAGCTCGGGACAGCTCCAAGAGACCCAGTACTTC
TRBJ1-4 | TRBV19 | TRBD1 | 14 | - | CASSDGTANEKLFF | TGTGCCAGTAGTGATGGGACAGCAAATGAAAAACTGTTTTTT
TRBJ2-1 | TRBV19 | - | 15 | - | CASSILGTSHNEQFF | TGTGCCAGTAGTATTCTCGGGACTTCCCACAATGAGCAGTTCTTC
TRBJ2-6 | TRBV27 | - | 15 | - | CASSTGGSGANVLTF | TGTGCCAGCTCAACTGGGGGCTCTGGGGCCAACGTCCTGACTTTC
TRBJ1-2 | TRBV2 | - | 13 | few | CASITAPNYGYTF | TGTGCCAGCATCACAGCCCCTAACTATGGCTACACCTTC
TRBJ2-1 | TRBV7-9 | TRBD2 | 16 | once | CASSLYPSGTYNEQFF | TGTGCCAGCAGCTTATATCCTAGCGGGACGTACAATGAGCAGTTCTTC
TRBJ2-7 | TRBV23-1 | TRBD1 | 16 | once | CASSHPPGQGAYEQYF | TGCGCCAGCAGCCACCCACCGGGACAGGGAGCCTACGAGCAGTACTTC
TRBJ2-7 | TRBV4-1 | - | 17 | few | CASSHPTGLGIPYEQYF | TGCGCCAGCAGCCATCCTACAGGGTTGGGGATACCCTACGAGCAGTACTTC
TRBJ2-4 | TRBV27 | - | 15 | - | CASSLGVLAKNIQYF | TGTGCCAGCAGTTTAGGGGTTCTAGCCAAAAACATTCAGTACTTC
TRBJ2-1 | TRBV21-1 | - | 17 | - | CASSKALGYRGYDEQFF | TGTGCCAGCAGCAAAGCGCTCGGGTACAGGGGTTACGATGAGCAGTTCTTC
TRBJ2-2 | TRBV9 | - | 15 | - | CASSVDWGSTGELFF | TGTGCCAGCAGCGTAGATTGGGGATCCACCGGGGAGCTGTTTTTT
TRBJ2-7 | TRBV4-1 | TRBD2 | 15 | - | CASSQDRGLAYEQYF | TGCGCCAGCAGCCAAGATAGAGGACTAGCCTACGAGCAGTACTTC
TRBJ2-7 | TRBV4-1 | TRBD1 | 17 | - | CASSQGPDRGGSYEQYF | TGCGCCAGCAGCCAAGGGCCCGACAGGGGGGGGAGTTACGAGCAGTACTTC
TRBJ1-4 | TRBV7-6 | - | 16 | - | CASSLRAEATNEKLFF | TGTGCCAGCAGCTTAAGGGCAGAAGCAACTAATGAAAAACTGTTTTTT
TRBJ2-3 | TRBV5-1 | TRBD1 | 15 | - | CASSYQTGSTDTQYF | TGCGCCAGCAGCTACCAGACAGGGAGCACAGATACGCAGTATTTT
TRBJ2-7 | TRBV6-6 | - | 15 | - | CASNSKGGVSREQYF | TGTGCCAGCAACTCCAAAGGGGGAGTAAGTCGCGAGCAGTACTTC
TRBJ1-2 | TRBV28 | TRBD1 | 14 | - | CASSLIGGAYGYTF | TGTGCCAGCAGTTTAATAGGGGGCGCGTATGGCTACACCTTC
TRBJ2-7 | TRBV30 | TRBD2 | 15 | - | CAWSGGPSGTHEQYF | TGTGCCTGGAGCGGGGGGCCTAGCGGGACCCACGAGCAGTACTTC
TRBJ1-6 | TRBV5-8 | - | 16 | few | CASSSDPGGGGSPLHF | TGTGCCAGCAGCTCGGACCCCGGGGGTGGGGGTTCACCCCTCCACTTT
TRBJ2-1 | TRBV28 | TRBD2 | 13 | - | CASSLTSFDEQFF | TGTGCCAGCAGTTTGACTAGCTTCGATGAGCAGTTCTTC
TRBJ1-2 | TRBV27 | - | 14 | - | CASRGPPEEYGYTF | TGTGCCAGCAGAGGGCCCCCGGAGGAATATGGCTACACCTTC
TRBJ2-7 | TRBV11-3 | TRBD1 | 15 | - | CASSFSQGAFYEQYF | TGTGCCAGCAGCTTTTCACAGGGGGCTTTCTACGAGCAGTACTTC
TRBJ2-4 | TRBV10-1 | - | 14 | - | CASSGPDGVNIQYF | TGCGCCAGCAGCGGGCCAGACGGGGTAAACATTCAGTACTTC
TRBJ2-5 | TRBV6-1 | - | 15 | - | CASSEVGRQGGTQYF | TGTGCCAGCAGTGAAGTCGGTAGGCAGGGAGGGACCCAGTACTTC
TRBJ2-1 | TRBV7-9 | TRBD2 | 19 | - | CASSLTQTSGRQVGNEQFF | TGTGCCAGCAGCTTAACCCAGACTAGCGGGAGACAGGTTGGCAATGAGCAGTTCTTC
TRBJ2-7 | TRBV18 | TRBD2 | 16 | - | CASSPPGSSGRYEQYF | TGTGCCAGCTCACCACCAGGAAGCAGCGGGAGATACGAGCAGTACTTC
TRBJ2-7 | TRBV7-9 | - | 14 | once | CAITGGAGGGEQYF | TGTGCCATCACGGGCGGGGCAGGGGGAGGCGAGCAGTACTTC
TRBJ1-4 | TRBV5-4 | - | 14 | - | CASRGFITNEKLFF | TGTGCCAGCAGGGGGTTTATCACTAATGAAAAACTGTTTTTT
TRBJ1-3 | TRBV10-3 | - | 15 | - | CAISRTVSSGNTIYF | TGTGCCATCAGTAGGACAGTCAGCTCTGGAAACACCATATATTTT
TRBJ1-1 | TRBV29-1 | - | 12 | - | CSVNREGTEAFF | TGCAGCGTTAACAGGGAGGGCACTGAAGCTTTCTTT
TRBJ1-2 | TRBV21-1 | - | 17 | - | CASSKDAGQDPTHGYTF | TGTGCCAGCAGCAAAGACGCGGGACAGGACCCGACGCATGGCTACACCTTC
TRBJ1-1 | TRBV19 | - | 13 | - | CASTQRHSEIAFF | TGTGCCAGTACCCAAAGACACTCAGAAATAGCTTTCTTT
TRBJ1-6 | TRBV5-1 | - | 16 | - | CASSLDGWSPNSPLHF | TGCGCCAGCAGCTTGGATGGGTGGTCACCGAATTCACCCCTCCACTTT
TRBJ2-1 | TRBV7-2 | TRBD2 | 16 | - | CASSSQRLAGYNEQFF | TGTGCCAGCAGCTCCCAGCGGTTAGCGGGATACAATGAGCAGTTCTTC
TRBJ1-2 | TRBV9 | - | 14 | - | CASSVDQDTGGYTF | TGTGCCAGCAGCGTAGATCAAGATACAGGGGGCTACACCTTC
TRBJ2-7 | TRBV28 | TRBD1 | 21 | - | CASSFIGTGGVGRASPYEQYF | TGTGCCAGCAGTTTCATCGGGACAGGGGGAGTCGGGAGGGCCTCTCCTTACGAGCAGTACTTC
TRBJ2-2 | TRBV2 | - | 14 | - | CASKGEYNTGELFF | TGTGCCAGCAAGGGGGAATATAACACCGGGGAGCTGTTTTTT
TRBJ2-7 | TRBV27 | TRBD2 | 14 | - | CATKRLAGAYEQYF | TGTGCCACCAAGAGGCTAGCGGGAGCGTACGAGCAGTACTTC
TRBJ2-5 | TRBV7-9 | TRBD1 | 14 | - | CASTVQGAQETQYF | TGTGCCAGCACCGTTCAGGGGGCCCAAGAGACCCAGTACTTC
TRBJ1-4 | TRBV7-9 | TRBD1 | 16 | - | CASSPPGTATNEKLFF | TGTGCCAGCAGCCCCCCTGGGACAGCAACTAATGAAAAACTGTTTTTT
TRBJ1-1 | TRBV10-1 | - | 14 | - | CASSESRANTEAFF | TGCGCCAGCAGTGAGTCTCGGGCGAACACTGAAGCTTTCTTT
TRBJ1-1 | TRBV2 | - | 15 | once | CASIRGDGANTEAFF | TGTGCCAGCATCCGGGGGGATGGGGCCAACACTGAAGCTTTCTTT
TRBJ2-7 | TRBV29-1 | TRBD2 | 13 | - | CSVAGGPPYEQYF | TGCAGCGTTGCGGGAGGGCCGCCCTACGAGCAGTACTTC
TRBJ2-7 | TRBV5-1 | TRBD1 | 16 | - | CASSLMGQDVSYEQYF | TGCGCCAGCAGCTTGATGGGACAGGACGTCTCCTACGAGCAGTACTTC
TRBJ2-7 | TRBV2 | TRBD1 | 14 | - | CASSGTGARYEQYF | TGTGCCAGCAGCGGAACAGGGGCTAGGTACGAGCAGTACTTC
TRBJ2-7 | TRBV7-9 | - | 12 | few | CASSQRAYEQYF | TGTGCCAGCAGCCAGCGGGCATACGAGCAGTACTTC
TRBJ1-2 | TRBV27 | TRBD1 | 13 | - | CASSRTGNYGYTF | TGTGCCAGCAGTAGGACAGGGAACTATGGCTACACCTTC
TRBJ2-5 | TRBV7-2 | TRBD2 | 17 | - | CASSPRRSSGRSETQYF | TGTGCCAGCAGCCCTCGGAGGTCTAGCGGGAGGTCGGAGACCCAGTACTTC
TRBJ2-1 | TRBV5-6 | TRBD2 | 16 | - | CASSRGGLAVLYEQFF | TGTGCCAGCAGCCGCGGCGGGCTAGCGGTTCTGTATGAGCAGTTCTTC
TRBJ2-4 | TRBV11-2 | - | 14 | - | CASSRGGPGNIQYF | TGTGCCAGCAGCCGCGGGGGCCCTGGAAACATTCAGTACTTC